A single sample is the source of the 21 T cell receptor beta chains below, sequenced in a study of pediatric ulcerative colitis. Only in-frame clones appear in the TCRdb table, and some are missing; sequencing was by immunoSEQ multiplex PCR. The repertoire includes roughly 64,000 clones, 86% of them detected once, and around 3.6% sits in the top ten. The specimen was blood. Receptor source: a boy between 5 and 17 years old with severe ulcerative colitis.

The V gene is TRBV6-1, the J gene TRBJ1-1, with a possible D match to TRBD1 (6 bases). The CDR3 covers 13 residues. Germline V lookup: CDR1 MNHNS, CDR2 SASEGT. Trimming cost V 4 bases and J 3 bases, with 9 bases left between them. CDR3 bases: TGTGCCAGCAGTGCAAAGGGGGACACTGAAGCTTTCTTT. Protein sequence: CASSAKGDTEAFF.

The V call is TRBV19, the J call TRBJ1-1; 9 bases agree with TRBD1. V shed 4 bases and J 4 bases; nucleotides not matched to a gene: 7. Germline CDR1 and CDR2: LNHDA and SQIVND (reference sequence). This CDR3 has 15 residues. DNA for the CDR3: TGTGCCAGTAGTAAATTACAGGGGGCAGGCACTGAAGCTTTCTTT. This gives the protein CASSKLQGAGTEAFF. The full variable domain, in which reference TRBV19 and TRBJ1-1 provide the parts outside the CDR3, is DGGITQSPKYLFRKEGQNVTLSCEQNLNHDAMYWYRQDPGQGLRLIYYSQIVNDFQKGDIAEGYSVSREKKESFPLTVTSAQKNPTAFYLCASSKLQGAGTEAFFGQGTRLTVV.

The chain couples TRBV6-5 to TRBJ2-7; 7 positions agree with TRBD2. This CDR3 is built from 12 residues. The trim removed 6 bases at V and 6 bases at J, leaving 5 bases unmatched. Germline CDR1 MNHEY, CDR2 SVGAGI. CDR3 bases: TGTGCCAGCAGCTTAGCTAGCGGCGAGCAGTACTTC. Protein sequence: CASSLASGEQYF.

The chain links TRBV7-2 to TRBJ2-3; the D is unclear. This CDR3 comprises 14 residues. The germline CDR1 and CDR2 sequences are SGHTA and FQGNSA. The germline V and J ends were trimmed by 1 base and 2 bases, with 7 bases remaining between them. CDR3 loop: CASSLVGNTDTQYF. The CDR3, as DNA: TGTGCCAGCAGCTTAGTGGGCAACACAGATACGCAGTATTTT.

The V call is TRBV7-9, the J call TRBJ1-1, with D unclear. CDR1 and CDR2 from the germline V gene are SEHNR and FQNEAQ (reference sequence). The V and J ends lost 1 base and 0 bases respectively, with 9 bases between them. The CDR3 has 15 amino acids. The CDR3 is CASSLGRALNTEAFF. In DNA, the CDR3 is TGTGCCAGCAGCTTAGGAAGGGCCTTGAACACTGAAGCTTTCTTT.

The chain is built from TRBV7-9 and TRBJ1-2; D is possibly TRBD1 (6 bases). The CDR3 consists of 17 residues. CDR1 is SEHNR and CDR2 is FQNEAQ in the germline V gene (reference sequence). Trimming removed 5 bases at V and 2 bases at J, with 21 bases between. This CDR3 reads CASSPQTGQGTNYGYTF. In DNA, the CDR3 is TGTGCCAGCAGCCCCCAAACGGGGCAGGGGACAAACTATGGCTACACCTTC.

The chain has TRBV7-2 and TRBJ2-7; the D is unclear. V dropped 5 bases and J dropped 7 bases, with 12 bases sitting between them. This CDR3 region has 12 residues. Germline-derived CDR1 and CDR2 are SGHTA and FQGNSA. The CDR3 DNA is TGTGCCAGCAGCCAAATGCAAGGGGAGCAGTACTTC. It codes for CASSQMQGEQYF.

The rearrangement uses TRBV25-1 and TRBJ2-7; 9 bases fit TRBD2. V dropped 2 bases and J dropped 2; count of bases not matched to a gene: 7. The CDR3 totals 16 residues. The germline CDR1 and CDR2 sequences are MGHDK and SYGVNS. CDR3 sequence (DNA): TGTGCCAGCAGTGAAGGGGCGGGCGGGAGGGCCTACGAGCAGTACTTC. Its translation is CASSEGAGGRAYEQYF.

The chain recombines TRBV29-1 with TRBJ2-7; D remains unclear. Trimming removed 5 bases at V and 2 bases at J, with 16 bases between. CDR3 length equals 14 residues. Germline V gene data show CDR1 as SQVTM and CDR2 as ANQGSEA. This chain's CDR3 is CSVTPGGKTYEQYF. DNA for the CDR3: TGCAGCGTTACCCCTGGTGGGAAAACCTACGAGCAGTACTTC.

This chain uses TRBV14 with TRBJ2-1; perhaps TRBD2 as D (5 bases). The V and J ends lost 1 base and 2 bases respectively, with 12 bases between them. Germline assignment: CDR1 SGHDN and CDR2 FVKESK. The CDR3 covers 16 residues. The CDR3 sequence is CASSQVLGVAYNEQFF. The CDR3 bases are TGTGCCAGCAGCCAAGTACTAGGAGTAGCCTACAATGAGCAGTTCTTC.

This clone has a handful of counts. The V call is TRBV7-9, the J call TRBJ1-1; D not resolved. V was clipped by 5 bases and J by 3 bases, with 7 bases between them. The CDR3 loop spans 12 amino acids. The V gene's germline CDR1 is SEHNR and CDR2 FQNEAQ (reference sequence). The CDR3 is CASSLLYTEAFF. CDR3 DNA: TGTGCCAGCAGCCTACTTTACACTGAAGCTTTCTTT. Based on the CDR3 plus reference TRBV7-9 and TRBJ1-1, the full variable domain is DTGVSQNPRHKITKRGQNVTFRCDPISEHNRLYWYRQTLGQGPEFLTYFQNEAQLEKSRLLSDRFSAERPKGSFSTLEIQRTEQGDSAMYLCASSLLYTEAFFGQGTRLTVV.

The V and J genes are TRBV6-1 and TRBJ1-1; D is unresolved. Germline CDR1 MNHNS, CDR2 SASEGT. This CDR3 has 15 amino acids. The V end was cut by 2 bases, the J end by 1 base, with 11 bases between. The CDR3 nucleotides read TGTGCCAGCAGTGAATATGGGATCCGGAACACTGAAGCTTTCTTT. Protein sequence: CASSEYGIRNTEAFF.

This chain links TRBV15 with TRBJ2-3, with D tentatively TRBD2 (5 bases). The CDR3 is 17 residues long. CDR1 and CDR2 (germline): LNHNV, YYDKDF (reference sequence). Trimming cost V 0 bases and J 0 bases, with 13 bases left between them. The CDR3 loop is CATSRDQRAASTDTQYF. The CDR3 DNA is TGTGCCACCAGCAGAGATCAGAGGGCTGCTAGCACAGATACGCAGTATTTT.

The rearrangement joins TRBV13 to TRBJ1-1; perhaps TRBD1 as D (5 bases). This CDR3 region has 15 residues. CDR1 PRHDT and CDR2 FYEKMQ come from the germline V gene (reference sequence). The ends were cut back, 5 bases at V and 1 base at J, with 14 bases in the middle. The CDR3 loop is CASSSRDHGNTEAFF. CDR3 DNA sequence: TGTGCCAGCAGCAGCCGGGACCATGGGAACACTGAAGCTTTCTTT.

The V and J genes are TRBV7-3 and TRBJ2-5; 15 nucleotides match TRBD2. The CDR3 runs to 16 residues. V lost 5 bases and J lost 4; bases outside the gene matches: 5. Per the germline V gene, CDR1 is SGHTA and CDR2 is FQGTGA. The CDR3 spells CASSQGLAGGLETQYF. Here the CDR3 DNA reads TGTGCCAGCAGCCAGGGACTAGCGGGAGGCTTAGAGACCCAGTACTTC.

The chain recombines TRBV2 with TRBJ2-7; TRBD2 aligns across 7 bases. Germline V gene sequence: CDR1 SNHLY, CDR2 FYNNEI. Trimming at V came to 6 bases and at J to 2 bases, leaving 7 bases not matched to a gene. The CDR3 has 14 residues. CDR3 coding DNA: TGTGCCAGCAGAGATTCTAGCGGAACCTACGAGCAGTACTTC. Translated, it gives CASRDSSGTYEQYF.

The J gene is TRBJ2-3, the V gene TRBV19, with D possibly TRBD1 on 6 matching bases. Germline assignment: CDR1 LNHDA and CDR2 SQIVND (reference sequence). This CDR3 contains 15 residues. Trimming took off 4 bases at V and 6 bases at J, with 17 bases between the two ends. CDR3 protein: CASSSNIQGSDTQYF. The CDR3 DNA is TGTGCCAGTAGTAGTAACATACAGGGTTCGGATACGCAGTATTTT.

The genes are TRBV2 and TRBJ1-2; 7 bases are a match to TRBD1. Per the germline V gene, CDR1 is SNHLY and CDR2 is FYNNEI. The CDR3 is made up of 14 amino acids. The V and J ends lost 7 bases and 4 bases, in that order; junction bases with no gene match: 9. This chain's CDR3 is CASKEDRPGYGYTF. In nucleotides, the CDR3 is TGTGCCAGCAAAGAGGACAGGCCAGGCTATGGCTACACCTTC.

The rearrangement joins TRBV6-6 to TRBJ2-7; perhaps TRBD2 as D (7 bases). Trimming pared 5 bases from V and 3 bases from J, leaving 20 bases between. This CDR3 comprises 16 residues. Germline assignment: CDR1 MNHNY and CDR2 SVGAGI (reference sequence). CDR3 nucleotides: TGTGCCAGCAGTACATCAGAAGGGGAGGGGGACTACGAGCAGTACTTC. Translated: CASSTSEGEGDYEQYF.

V gene TRBV5-4 combines with J gene TRBJ1-1; weak D call: TRBD1 (6 bases). The CDR3 totals 13 residues. Trimming pared 4 bases from V and 5 bases from J, leaving 12 bases between. Germline CDR1 and CDR2: SGHNT and YYREEE (reference sequence). For the CDR3, the DNA is TGTGCCAGCAGCATACAGGGACTGACTGAAGCTTTCTTT. Translating gives CASSIQGLTEAFF.

The chain links TRBV7-9 to TRBJ2-1; tentatively, D is TRBD2 (5 bases). CDR1 is SEHNR and CDR2 is FQNEAQ in the germline V gene (reference sequence). Trimming removed 4 bases at V and 7 bases at J, with 11 bases between. The CDR3 is 13 residues long. The CDR3 loop is CASSSSLGNEQFF. The CDR3 DNA sequence: TGTGCCAGCAGCTCTAGCCTTGGGAATGAGCAGTTCTTC.